A selection of T cell receptor beta chains follows, all from one sample in a study of regulatory T cells in long-lasting Graves disease. TCRdb reprocessed the multiplex PCR reads via MiXCR and lists one record per CDR3 protein. The table shows 400,000 or so distinct CDR3 sequences, with 20% to 25% occurring only once. The material sequenced was peripheral blood mononuclear cells (PBMCs), taken when the disease was refractory, from a patient treated with antithyroid drugs. These receptors were collected from a female donor with Graves disease. Each CDR3 is given with its conserved first and last residue.

V,CDR3
TRBV19,CASAERGETQYF
TRBV19,CASTGTSVYNEQFF
TRBV2,CASRDLGVLQETQYF
TRBV20-1,CSATPPTEIGAEQYF
TRBV3-1,CASSQQTLAKNIQYF
TRBV6-1,CASQLAGGYETQYF
TRBV5-4,CASSLELGAGETQYF
TRBV6-1,CASSAIGRSTGELFF
TRBV7-2,CASSLGSRTDNEKLFF
TRBV6-1,CASSRRGPGELFF
TRBV19,CASSRAAEKLFF
TRBV5-5,CASTRGGLGETQYF
TRBV19,CASNWEGSNQPQHF
TRBV19,CASSSQGLSGNEQYF
TRBV20-1,CRKQGVRNTEAFF
TRBV19,CASSIGRRDYQETQYF
TRBV5-1,CASSAMTSGSSYEQYF